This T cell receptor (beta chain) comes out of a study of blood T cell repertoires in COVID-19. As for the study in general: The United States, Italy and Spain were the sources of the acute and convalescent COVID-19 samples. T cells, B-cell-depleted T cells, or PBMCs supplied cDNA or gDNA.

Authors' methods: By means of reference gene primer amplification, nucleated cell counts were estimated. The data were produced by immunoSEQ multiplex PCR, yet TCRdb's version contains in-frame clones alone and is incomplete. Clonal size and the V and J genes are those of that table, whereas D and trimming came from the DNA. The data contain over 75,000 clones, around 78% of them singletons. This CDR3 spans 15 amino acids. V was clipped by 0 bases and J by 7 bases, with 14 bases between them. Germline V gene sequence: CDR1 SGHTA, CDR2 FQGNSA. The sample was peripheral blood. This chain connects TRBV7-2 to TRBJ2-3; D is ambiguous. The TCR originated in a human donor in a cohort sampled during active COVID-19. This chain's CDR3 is CASSLASTSVNTQYF. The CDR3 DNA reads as TGTGCCAGCAGCTTAGCGTCGACCAGCGTAAATACGCAGTATTTT.